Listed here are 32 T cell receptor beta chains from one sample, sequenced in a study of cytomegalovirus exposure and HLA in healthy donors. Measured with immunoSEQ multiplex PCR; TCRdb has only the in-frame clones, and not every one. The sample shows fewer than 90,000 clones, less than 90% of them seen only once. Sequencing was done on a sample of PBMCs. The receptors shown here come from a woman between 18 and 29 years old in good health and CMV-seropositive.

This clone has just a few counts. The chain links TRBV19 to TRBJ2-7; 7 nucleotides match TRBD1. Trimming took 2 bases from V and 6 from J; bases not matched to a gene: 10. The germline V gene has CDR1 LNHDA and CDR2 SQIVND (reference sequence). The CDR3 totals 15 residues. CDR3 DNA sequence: TGTGCCAGTAGTATATCTTTGACAGGGATGGGCGAGCAGTACTTC. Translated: CASSISLTGMGEQYF.

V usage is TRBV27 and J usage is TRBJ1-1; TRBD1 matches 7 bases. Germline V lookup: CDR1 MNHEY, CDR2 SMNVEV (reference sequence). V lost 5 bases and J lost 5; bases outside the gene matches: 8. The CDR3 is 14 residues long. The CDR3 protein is CASSPDRVGTEAFF. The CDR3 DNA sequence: TGTGCCAGCAGTCCCGACAGGGTGGGGACTGAAGCTTTCTTT.

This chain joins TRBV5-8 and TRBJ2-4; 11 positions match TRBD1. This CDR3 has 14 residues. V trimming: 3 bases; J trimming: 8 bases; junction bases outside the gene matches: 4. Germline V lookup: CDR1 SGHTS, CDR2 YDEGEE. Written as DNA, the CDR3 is TGTGCCAGCAGCTCGGACAGGGGGCAGGACATTCAGTACTTC. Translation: CASSSDRGQDIQYF.

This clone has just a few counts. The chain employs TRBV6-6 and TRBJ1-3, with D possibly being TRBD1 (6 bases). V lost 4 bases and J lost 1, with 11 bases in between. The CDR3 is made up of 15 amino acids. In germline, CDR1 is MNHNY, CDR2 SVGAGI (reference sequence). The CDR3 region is CASSLGTTSGNTIYF. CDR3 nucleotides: TGTGCCAGCAGTTTGGGGACAACATCTGGAAACACCATATATTTT.

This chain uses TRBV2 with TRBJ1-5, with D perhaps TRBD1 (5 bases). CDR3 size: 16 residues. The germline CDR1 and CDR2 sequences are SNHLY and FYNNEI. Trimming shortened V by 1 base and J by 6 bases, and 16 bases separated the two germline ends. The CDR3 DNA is TGTGCCAGCAGTGAAGAAGTCGGCAGGGAGGGTCAGCCCCAGCATTTT. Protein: CASSEEVGREGQPQHF.

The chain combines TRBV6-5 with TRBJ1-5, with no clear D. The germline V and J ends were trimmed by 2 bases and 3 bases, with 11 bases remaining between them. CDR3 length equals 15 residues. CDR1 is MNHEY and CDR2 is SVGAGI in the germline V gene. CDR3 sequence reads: CASSYGPNPNQPQHF. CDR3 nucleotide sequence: TGTGCCAGCAGTTACGGGCCCAATCCCAATCAGCCCCAGCATTTT.

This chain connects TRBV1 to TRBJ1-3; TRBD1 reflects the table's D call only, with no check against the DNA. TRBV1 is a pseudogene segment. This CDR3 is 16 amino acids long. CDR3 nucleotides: TGCACCAGCAGCCAAGATAACAGGGGGTGCAGAAACACCATATATTTT. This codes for CTSSQDNRGCRNTIYF.

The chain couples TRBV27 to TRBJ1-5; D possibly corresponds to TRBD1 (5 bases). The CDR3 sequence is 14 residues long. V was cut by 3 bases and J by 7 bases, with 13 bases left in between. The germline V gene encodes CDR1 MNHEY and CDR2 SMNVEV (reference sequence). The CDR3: CASSFRSGSQPQHF. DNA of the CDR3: TGTGCCAGCAGTTTTCGGTCAGGGTCCCAGCCCCAGCATTTT.

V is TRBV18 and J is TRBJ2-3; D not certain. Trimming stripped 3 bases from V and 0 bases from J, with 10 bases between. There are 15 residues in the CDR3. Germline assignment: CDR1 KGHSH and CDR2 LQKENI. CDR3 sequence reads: CASSPSEQSTDTQYF. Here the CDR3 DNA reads TGTGCCAGCTCACCTTCGGAACAGAGCACAGATACGCAGTATTTT.

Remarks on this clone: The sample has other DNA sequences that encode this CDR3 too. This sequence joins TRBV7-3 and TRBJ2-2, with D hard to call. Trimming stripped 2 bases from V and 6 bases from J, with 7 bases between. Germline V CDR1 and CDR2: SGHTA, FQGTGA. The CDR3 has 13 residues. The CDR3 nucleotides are TGTGCCAGCAGCTTAGTCAGATCCGGGGAGCTGTTTTTT. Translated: CASSLVRSGELFF.

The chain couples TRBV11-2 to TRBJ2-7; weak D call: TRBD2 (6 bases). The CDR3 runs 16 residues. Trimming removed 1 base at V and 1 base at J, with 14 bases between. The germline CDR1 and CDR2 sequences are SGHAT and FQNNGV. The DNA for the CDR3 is TGTGCCAGCAGCTTAGTTCTAGCGTCGAGTTCCTACGAGCAGTACTTC. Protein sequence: CASSLVLASSSYEQYF.

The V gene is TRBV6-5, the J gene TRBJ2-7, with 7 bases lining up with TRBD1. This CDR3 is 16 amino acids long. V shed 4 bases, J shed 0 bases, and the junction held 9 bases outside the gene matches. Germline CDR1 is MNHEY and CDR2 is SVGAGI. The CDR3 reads CASSLARTGGSYEQYF. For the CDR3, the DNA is TGTGCCAGCAGTTTAGCCCGGACAGGCGGCTCCTACGAGCAGTACTTC.

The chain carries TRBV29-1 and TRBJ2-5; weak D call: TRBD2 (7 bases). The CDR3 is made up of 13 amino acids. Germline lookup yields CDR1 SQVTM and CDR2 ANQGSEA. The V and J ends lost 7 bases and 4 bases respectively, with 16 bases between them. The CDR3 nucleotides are TGCAGCGATATCTCGGGGGGCGGAGAGACCCAGTACTTC. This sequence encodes CSDISGGGETQYF.

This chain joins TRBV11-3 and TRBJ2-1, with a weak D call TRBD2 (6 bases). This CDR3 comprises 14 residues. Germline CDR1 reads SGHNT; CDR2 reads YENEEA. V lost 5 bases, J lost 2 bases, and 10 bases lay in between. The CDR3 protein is CASSLGGPYNEQFF. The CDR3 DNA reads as TGTGCCAGCAGCCTCGGGGGACCCTACAATGAGCAGTTCTTC.

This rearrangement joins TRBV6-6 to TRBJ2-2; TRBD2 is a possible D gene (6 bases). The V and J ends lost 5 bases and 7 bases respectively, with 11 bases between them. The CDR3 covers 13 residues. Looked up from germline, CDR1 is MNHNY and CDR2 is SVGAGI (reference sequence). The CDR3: CASSPREVGELFF. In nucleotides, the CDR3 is TGTGCCAGCAGTCCAAGGGAGGTCGGGGAGCTGTTTTTT.

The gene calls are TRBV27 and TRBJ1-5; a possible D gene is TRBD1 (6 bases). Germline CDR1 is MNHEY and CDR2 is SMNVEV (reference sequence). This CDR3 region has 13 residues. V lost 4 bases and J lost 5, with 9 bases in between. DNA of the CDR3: TGTGCCAGCAGTTATTACAGGGATCAGCCCCAGCATTTT. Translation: CASSYYRDQPQHF.

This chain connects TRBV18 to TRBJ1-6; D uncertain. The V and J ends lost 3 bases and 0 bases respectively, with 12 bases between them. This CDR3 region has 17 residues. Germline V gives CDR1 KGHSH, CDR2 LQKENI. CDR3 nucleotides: TGTGCCAGCTCACCTCCGACGGGTAGCTCCTATAATTCACCCCTCCACTTT. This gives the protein CASSPPTGSSYNSPLHF.

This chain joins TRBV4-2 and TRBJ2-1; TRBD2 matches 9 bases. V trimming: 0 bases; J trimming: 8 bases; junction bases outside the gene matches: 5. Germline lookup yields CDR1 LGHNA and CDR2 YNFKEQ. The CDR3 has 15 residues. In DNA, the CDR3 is TGTGCCAGCAGCCAAGAGCGGGGGGGCCTTGATGAGCAGTTCTTC. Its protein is CASSQERGGLDEQFF.

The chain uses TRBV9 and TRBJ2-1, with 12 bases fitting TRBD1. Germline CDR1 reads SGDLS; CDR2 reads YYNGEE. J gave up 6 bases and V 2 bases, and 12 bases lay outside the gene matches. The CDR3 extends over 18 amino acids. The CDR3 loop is CASSVERTRDRGLNEQFF. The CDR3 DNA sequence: TGTGCCAGCAGCGTGGAGAGGACGCGGGACAGGGGGCTCAATGAGCAGTTCTTC.

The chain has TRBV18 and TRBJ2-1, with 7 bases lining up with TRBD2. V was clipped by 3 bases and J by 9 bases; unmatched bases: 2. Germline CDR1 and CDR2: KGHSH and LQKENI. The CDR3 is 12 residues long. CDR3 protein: CASSPGGSEQFF. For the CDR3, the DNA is TGTGCCAGCTCACCGGGAGGGAGTGAGCAGTTCTTC.

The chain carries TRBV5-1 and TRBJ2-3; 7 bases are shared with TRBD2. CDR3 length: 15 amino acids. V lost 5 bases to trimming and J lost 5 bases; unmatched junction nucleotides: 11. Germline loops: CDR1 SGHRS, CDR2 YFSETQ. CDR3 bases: TGCGCCAGCAGTCCGGGACTACGAAATCAAGATACGCAGTATTTT. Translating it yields CASSPGLRNQDTQYF.

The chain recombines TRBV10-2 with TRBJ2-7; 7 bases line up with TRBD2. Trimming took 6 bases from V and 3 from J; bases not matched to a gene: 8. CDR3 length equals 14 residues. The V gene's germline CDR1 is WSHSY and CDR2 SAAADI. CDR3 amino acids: CASRSGRTSYEQYF. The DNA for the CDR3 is TGCGCCAGCAGATCGGGACGGACTAGCTACGAGCAGTACTTC.

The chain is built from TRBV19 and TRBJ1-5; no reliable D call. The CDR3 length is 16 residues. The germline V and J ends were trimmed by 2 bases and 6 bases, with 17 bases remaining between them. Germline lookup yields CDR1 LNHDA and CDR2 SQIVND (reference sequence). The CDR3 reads CASSIMLSSSSQPQHF. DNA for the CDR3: TGTGCCAGTAGTATAATGCTCTCATCGTCCAGTCAGCCCCAGCATTTT. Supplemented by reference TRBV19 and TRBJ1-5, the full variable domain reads DGGITQSPKYLFRKEGQNVTLSCEQNLNHDAMYWYRQDPGQGLRLIYYSQIVNDFQKGDIAEGYSVSREKKESFPLTVTSAQKNPTAFYLCASSIMLSSSSQPQHFGDGTRLSIL.

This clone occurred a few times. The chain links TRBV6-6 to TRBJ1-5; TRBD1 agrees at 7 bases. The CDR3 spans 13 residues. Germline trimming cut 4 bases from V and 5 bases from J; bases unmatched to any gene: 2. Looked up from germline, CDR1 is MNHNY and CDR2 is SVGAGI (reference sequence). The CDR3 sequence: CASSFQGDQPQHF. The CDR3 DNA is TGTGCCAGCAGTTTTCAGGGGGATCAGCCCCAGCATTTT.

The CDR3 region has the DNA TGTGCCAGCACCATCGGGGGGGGCCCAGATACGCAGTATTTT. It translates to CASTIGGGPDTQYF. The chain has TRBV7-9 and TRBJ2-3; 8 bases are a match to TRBD2. CDR1 is SEHNR, CDR2 FQNEAQ, per germline (reference sequence). V lost 7 bases, J lost 4 bases, and 7 bases stayed unmatched. There are 14 residues in the CDR3.

The CDR3 region is CASSLGGSETQYF. CDR3 nucleotides: TGTGCCAGCAGCTTAGGGGGTTCAGAGACCCAGTACTTC. The chain couples TRBV2 to TRBJ2-5, with a weak D call TRBD1 (6 bases). V lost 6 bases to trimming and J lost 4 bases, with 12 bases between them. Germline V gene sequence: CDR1 SNHLY, CDR2 FYNNEI. The CDR3 loop spans 13 amino acids. The full variable domain, its missing parts supplied by reference TRBV2 and TRBJ2-5, is EPEVTQTPSHQVTQMGQEVILRCVPISNHLYFYWYRQILGQKVEFLVSFYNNEISEKSEIFDDQFSVERPDGSNFTLKIRSTKLEDSAMYFCASSLGGSETQYFGPGTRLLVL.

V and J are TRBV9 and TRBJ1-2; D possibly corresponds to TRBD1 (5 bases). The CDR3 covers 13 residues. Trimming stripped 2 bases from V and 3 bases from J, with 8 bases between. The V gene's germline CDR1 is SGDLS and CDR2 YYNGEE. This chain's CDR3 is CASSVRVDYGYTF. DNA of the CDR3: TGTGCCAGCAGCGTCAGGGTGGACTATGGCTACACCTTC.

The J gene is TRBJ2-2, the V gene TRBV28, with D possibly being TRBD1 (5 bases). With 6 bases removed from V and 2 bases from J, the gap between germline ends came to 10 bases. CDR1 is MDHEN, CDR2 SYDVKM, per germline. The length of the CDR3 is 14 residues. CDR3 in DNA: TGTGCCAGCAGCTTGCAGGGTAACACCGGGGAGCTGTTTTTT. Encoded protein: CASSLQGNTGELFF.

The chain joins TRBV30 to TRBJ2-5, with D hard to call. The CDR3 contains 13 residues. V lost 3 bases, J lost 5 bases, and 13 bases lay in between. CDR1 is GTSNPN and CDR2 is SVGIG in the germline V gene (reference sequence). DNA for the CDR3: TGTGCCTGGAGCGTGGAGACTTCGGAGACCCAGTACTTC. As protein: CAWSVETSETQYF.

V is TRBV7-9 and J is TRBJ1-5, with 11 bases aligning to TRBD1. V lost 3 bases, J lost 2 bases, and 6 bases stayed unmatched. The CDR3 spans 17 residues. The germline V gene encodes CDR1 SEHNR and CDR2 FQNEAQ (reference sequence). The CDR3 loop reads CASSLGQGVRGNQPQHF. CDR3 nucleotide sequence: TGTGCCAGCAGCTTGGGACAGGGGGTAAGGGGCAATCAGCCCCAGCATTTT.

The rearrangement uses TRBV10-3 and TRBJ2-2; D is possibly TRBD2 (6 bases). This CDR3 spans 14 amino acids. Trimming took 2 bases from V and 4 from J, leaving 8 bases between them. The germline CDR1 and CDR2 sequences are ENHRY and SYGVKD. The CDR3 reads CAISEAGRTGELFF. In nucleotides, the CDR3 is TGTGCCATCAGTGAGGCGGGACGCACCGGGGAGCTGTTTTTT.

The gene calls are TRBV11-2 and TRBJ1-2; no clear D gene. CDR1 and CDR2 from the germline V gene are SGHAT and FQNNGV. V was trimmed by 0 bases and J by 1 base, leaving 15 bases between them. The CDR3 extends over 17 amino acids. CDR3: CASSLDLRQVLNYGYTF. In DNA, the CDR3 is TGTGCCAGCAGCTTAGATCTTCGGCAGGTCCTTAACTATGGCTACACCTTC.